This paragraph reports one T cell receptor (beta chain). Profiling relied on immunoSEQ multiplex PCR, and the TCRdb table lists in-frame clones only, not all of them. Counted here are approximately 150,000 clones, roughly 84% occurring once; the ten biggest clones make up less than 3.5%. These data are taken from a study of blood T cell repertoires in COVID-19. On the study more broadly: Donors in the United States, Italy and Spain gave samples during acute or convalescent COVID-19. T cells, B-cell-depleted T cells, or PBMCs supplied cDNA or gDNA.

The CDR3 runs to 15 residues. Germline CDR1 is LNHDA and CDR2 is SQIVND (reference sequence). Trimming pared 2 bases from V and 4 bases from J, leaving 11 bases between. The specimen was peripheral blood. V is TRBV19 and J is TRBJ1-4, with D perhaps TRBD1 (6 bases). The clonotype was recovered from a human donor with acute or convalescent COVID-19. The donor label of this sample is uncertain. The CDR3 DNA reads TGTGCCAGTAGTATATTGGACAGTAGTAATGAAAAACTGTTTTTT. This codes for CASSILDSSNEKLFF.